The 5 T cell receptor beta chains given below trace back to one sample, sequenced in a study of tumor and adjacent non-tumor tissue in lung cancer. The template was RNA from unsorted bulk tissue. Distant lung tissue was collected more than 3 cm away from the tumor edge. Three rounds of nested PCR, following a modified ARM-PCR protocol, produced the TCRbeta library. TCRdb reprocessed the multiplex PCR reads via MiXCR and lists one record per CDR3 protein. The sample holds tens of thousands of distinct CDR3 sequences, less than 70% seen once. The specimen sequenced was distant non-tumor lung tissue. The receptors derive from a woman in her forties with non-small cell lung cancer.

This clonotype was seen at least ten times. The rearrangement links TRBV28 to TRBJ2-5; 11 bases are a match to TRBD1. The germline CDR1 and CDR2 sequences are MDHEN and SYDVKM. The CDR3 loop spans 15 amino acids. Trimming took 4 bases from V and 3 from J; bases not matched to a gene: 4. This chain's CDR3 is CASSSRDRGEETQYF. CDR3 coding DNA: TGTGCCAGCAGTTCAAGGGACAGGGGGGAAGAGACCCAGTACTTC.

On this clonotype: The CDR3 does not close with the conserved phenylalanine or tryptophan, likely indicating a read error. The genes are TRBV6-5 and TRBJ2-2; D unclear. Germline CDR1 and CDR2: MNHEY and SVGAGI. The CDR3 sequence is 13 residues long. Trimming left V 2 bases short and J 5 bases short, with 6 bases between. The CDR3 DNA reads TGTGCCAGCAGTTACACAACAACCGGGGAGCTGTTTCTT. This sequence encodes CASSYTTTGELFL.

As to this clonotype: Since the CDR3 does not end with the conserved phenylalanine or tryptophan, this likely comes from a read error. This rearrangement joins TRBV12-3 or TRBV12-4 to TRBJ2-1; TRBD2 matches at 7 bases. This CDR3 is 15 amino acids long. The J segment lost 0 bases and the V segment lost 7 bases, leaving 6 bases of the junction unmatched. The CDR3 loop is CASNFSGASYNEQFS. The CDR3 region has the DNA TGTGCCAGCAATTTCAGCGGGGCCTCCTACAATGAGCAGTTCTCC.

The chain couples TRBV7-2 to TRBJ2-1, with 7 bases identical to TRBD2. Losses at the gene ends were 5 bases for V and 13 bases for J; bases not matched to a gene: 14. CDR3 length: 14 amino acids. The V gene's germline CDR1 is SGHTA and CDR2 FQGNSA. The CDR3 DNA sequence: TGTGCCAGCAGCGCCGGATCGGGGGGTACTGAACAGTTCTTC. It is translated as CASSAGSGGTEQFF.

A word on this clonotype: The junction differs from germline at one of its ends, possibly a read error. DNA of the CDR3: TGTGCCAGCAGTCGGACCTCGTGGGACGATGAGCCGTTCTTC. It translates to CASSRTSWDDEPFF. The chain is built from TRBV6-5 and TRBJ2-1; tentatively, D is TRBD1 or TRBD2 (5 bases each). CDR3 length: 14 amino acids. Germline V gene sequence: CDR1 MNHEY, CDR2 SVGAGI.